These 24 T cell receptor beta chains came from one sample sequenced in a study of Graves' ophthalmopathy and Graves' hyperthyroidism. Scientists amplified the TCR beta CDR3 regions from RNA transcripts. The library came from an HTBI-primed first-round RT-PCR and a second-round multiplex PCR. MiXCR, run by TCRdb on the multiplex PCR reads, gives a single entry per CDR3 protein. The data contain hundreds of thousands of distinct CDR3 sequences, 20% to 25% of them singletons. Material for sequencing was peripheral blood. Every receptor here comes from a woman between 18 and 30 years old with stable Graves' hyperthyroidism. Some clones in this sample may be carry-over from other donors' samples.

The chain has TRBV12-3 or TRBV12-4 and TRBJ1-1, with D tentatively TRBD1 (6 bases). CDR3 size: 14 residues. V dropped 7 bases and J dropped 5 bases, with 17 bases sitting between them. The CDR3 coding sequence is TGTGCCAGCACCTCAACGCAGGGGTGGACTGAAGCTTTCTTT. This gives the protein CASTSTQGWTEAFF.

With respect to this clonotype: It may be a read error: a sequence one base away is much more abundant. The rearrangement links TRBV7-3 to TRBJ2-7; 9 nucleotides agree with TRBD1. CDR1 and CDR2 (germline): SGHTA, FQGTGA. This CDR3 spans 13 amino acids. The CDR3: CASRQGALYEPYF. In nucleotides, the CDR3 is TGTGCCAGCAGACAGGGGGCTCTCTACGAGCCGTACTTC.

This clonotype was picked up a small number of times. This sequence joins TRBV11-2 and TRBJ2-4; 11 nucleotides agree with TRBD2. Looked up from germline, CDR1 is SGHAT and CDR2 is FQNNGV. The V and J ends lost 5 bases and 9 bases, in that order; junction bases with no gene match: 12. This CDR3 is 16 amino acids long. CDR3 DNA: TGTGCCAGCAGCCTATTTAGCGGGAGGGATCAATTCATTCAGTACTTC. Its translation: CASSLFSGRDQFIQYF.

This clonotype was counted at least ten times. V usage is TRBV2 and J usage is TRBJ2-7; TRBD1 aligns across 7 bases. CDR1 SNHLY and CDR2 FYNNEI come from the germline V gene. V lost 4 bases and J lost 3; bases outside the gene matches: 3. The length of the CDR3 is 13 residues. The CDR3 coding sequence is TGTGCCAGCAGTGTAGGGGGCGACTACGAGCAGTACTTC. Protein: CASSVGGDYEQYF.

The rearrangement joins TRBV12-3 or TRBV12-4 to TRBJ1-1, with unresolved D. Trimming stripped 5 bases from V and 0 bases from J, with 10 bases between. The CDR3 covers 14 residues. The CDR3 protein is CASSIGRVNTEAFF. The CDR3 nucleotides read TGTGCCAGCAGTATCGGACGGGTGAACACTGAAGCTTTCTTT.

The rearrangement joins TRBV11-1 to TRBJ2-7; 7 bases are a match to TRBD2. With V trimmed by 1 base and J by 6 bases, 12 bases remained unmatched. The CDR3 covers 16 residues. Germline CDR1 and CDR2: SGHAT and FQDESV (reference sequence). CDR3 nucleotides: TGTGCCAGCAGCTTAGTGTCCTTGCGGGAGTCCACCGAGCAGTACTTC. Residues: CASSLVSLRESTEQYF.

This clonotype showed up many times. The chain carries TRBV7-9 and TRBJ1-6; D call uncertain. This CDR3 region has 15 residues. Trimming stripped 1 base from V and 10 bases from J, with 14 bases between. Germline CDR1 is SEHNR and CDR2 is FQNEAQ (reference sequence). CDR3: CASSLEVAGPSPLHF. CDR3 sequence (DNA): TGTGCCAGCAGCTTAGAGGTCGCAGGCCCGTCACCCCTCCACTTT.

This clonotype was counted a single time. This sequence joins TRBV6-1 and TRBJ2-7, with no clear D. Deletions cut 2 bases from V and 2 bases from J, with 10 bases between. Germline values: CDR1 MNHNS, CDR2 SASEGT. The CDR3 extends over 14 amino acids. The CDR3 region has the DNA TGTGCCAGCAGTGAATTCGTTCCTCCCTACGAGCAGTACTTC. Encoded protein: CASSEFVPPYEQYF.

This clonotype was seen repeatedly, ten times or more. The gene calls are TRBV11-2 and TRBJ1-5; perhaps TRBD1 as D (5 bases). The CDR3 is 17 residues long. Between the trimmed V and J ends, which lost 2 bases and 2 bases, there was a span of 16 bases. Per the germline V gene, CDR1 is SGHAT and CDR2 is FQNNGV. CDR3 DNA: TGTGCCAGCAGCTTACAGGGCAGAACCTTCGGCAATCAGCCCCAGCATTTT. Protein: CASSLQGRTFGNQPQHF.

This clonotype was recorded many times. The chain carries TRBV15 and TRBJ2-2, with D perhaps matching TRBD1 (5 bases). V was clipped by 0 bases and J by 1 base, with 12 bases between them. This CDR3 is built from 17 residues. Germline values: CDR1 LNHNV, CDR2 YYDKDF (reference sequence). CDR3 sequence reads: CATSRDGAGRNTGELFF. CDR3 sequence (DNA): TGTGCCACCAGCAGAGATGGGGCAGGGCGGAACACCGGGGAGCTGTTTTTT.

This clonotype has at least ten counts. The chain uses TRBV12-3 or TRBV12-4 and TRBJ2-7; 12 bases match TRBD2. CDR3 size: 15 residues. The J segment lost 5 bases and the V segment lost 6 bases, leaving 8 bases of the junction unmatched. In DNA form, the CDR3 reads TGTGCCAGCAGCCCTAGCGGGAGGGTCGTCGACGAGCAGTACTTC. It specifies CASSPSGRVVDEQYF.

This clonotype was recorded at least ten times. The CDR3 sequence is CASRSLRGTEAFF. The DNA of the CDR3 is TGTGCCAGCAGATCCCTCAGGGGCACTGAAGCTTTCTTT. The chain recombines TRBV28 with TRBJ1-1; weak D call: TRBD1 (6 bases). The CDR3 runs 13 residues. V gave up 6 bases and J gave up 4 bases, with 12 bases separating them. Looked up from germline, CDR1 is MDHEN and CDR2 is SYDVKM.

This clonotype was detected many times. J is TRBJ1-2 and V is TRBV6-1, with a tentative D call TRBD1 (5 bases). The CDR3 runs to 15 residues. The germline gives CDR1 MNHNS, CDR2 SASEGT. V was trimmed by 0 bases and J by 4 bases, leaving 12 bases between them. CDR3 nucleotide sequence: TGTGCCAGCAGTGAAGCGCTTCTTGGGGCCTATGGCTACACCTTC. Encoded protein: CASSEALLGAYGYTF.

This clonotype was found many times. CDR3 sequence reads: CSVEGAGTGELFF. Here the CDR3 DNA reads TGCAGCGTTGAGGGGGCAGGCACCGGGGAGCTGTTTTTT. V is TRBV29-1 and J is TRBJ2-2; D might be TRBD1 (6 bases). CDR3 length: 13 residues. Germline V gives CDR1 SQVTM, CDR2 ANQGSEA. V was shortened by 3 bases and J by 4 bases, with 9 bases between the two germline ends.

The chain joins TRBV12-3 or TRBV12-4 to TRBJ2-2; D is ambiguous. The CDR3 is 15 amino acids. V lost 3 bases and J 1 base, leaving 9 bases between the germline ends. CDR3 region: CASSFSLENTGELFF. CDR3 in DNA: TGTGCCAGCAGTTTCTCTCTGGAGAACACCGGGGAGCTGTTTTTT.

This clonotype was seen ten or more times. The chain recombines TRBV27 with TRBJ1-2; D gene ambiguous. The CDR3 has 15 residues. Trimming cost V 0 bases and J 8 bases, with 16 bases left between them. Germline V gene data show CDR1 as MNHEY and CDR2 as SMNVEV (reference sequence). DNA for the CDR3: TGTGCCAGCAGTTTATCGGCGGATCTCCGGGGAGGCTACACCTTC. This translates into CASSLSADLRGGYTF.

CDR3 DNA sequence: TGTGCCAGCAGCAAGACGACAGGGGTCAATGGCTACACCTTC. It codes for CASSKTTGVNGYTF. The chain combines TRBV11-2 with TRBJ1-2; 8 nucleotides agree with TRBD1. Unmatched junction bases numbered 8, after V lost 5 bases and J lost 6 bases. The germline V gene has CDR1 SGHAT and CDR2 FQNNGV. This CDR3 comprises 14 residues. The full variable domain, in which reference TRBV11-2 and TRBJ1-2 provide the parts outside the CDR3, is EAGVAQSPRYKIIEKRQSVAFWCNPISGHATLYWYQQILGQGPKLLIQFQNNGVVDDSQLPKDRFSAERLKGVDSTLKIQPAKLEDSAVYLCASSKTTGVNGYTFGSGTRLTVV.

The sample holds many counts of this clonotype. This chain links TRBV4-1 with TRBJ2-5, with 7 bases matching TRBD2. There are 13 residues in the CDR3. The germline gives CDR1 MGHRA, CDR2 YSYEKL. The ends lost 5 bases at V and 4 bases at J; junction bases unmatched: 4. The CDR3 protein is CASSDLAGETQYF. The DNA of the CDR3 is TGCGCCAGCAGCGACTTAGCGGGAGAGACCCAGTACTTC.

The CDR3 loop reads CASGPDNQPQHF. CDR3 coding DNA: TGTGCCAGCGGGCCAGACAATCAGCCCCAGCATTTT. The chain uses TRBV2 and TRBJ1-5; D uncertain. Germline V lookup: CDR1 SNHLY, CDR2 FYNNEI. The CDR3 is 12 amino acids. The V end lost 8 bases, the J end lost 3 bases, and 8 bases lay between the germline ends.

This clonotype was detected ten times or more. The rearrangement joins TRBV27 to TRBJ1-5; 8 nucleotides line up with TRBD1. V dropped 5 bases and J dropped 3; count of bases not matched to a gene: 6. This CDR3 has 15 amino acids. Looked up from germline, CDR1 is MNHEY and CDR2 is SMNVEV (reference sequence). CDR3 DNA sequence: TGTGCCAGCAGTGTGACAGGGGCGCACAATCAGCCCCAGCATTTT. As protein: CASSVTGAHNQPQHF.

The chain recombines TRBV6-2 or TRBV6-3 with TRBJ2-7, with 9 bases identical to TRBD2. Germline V gives CDR1 MNHEY, CDR2 SVGEGT. This CDR3 region has 15 residues. Unmatched junction bases numbered 9, after V lost 4 bases and J lost 5 bases. CDR3 sequence (DNA): TGTGCCAGCAGTTCGCTAGCGGGATGGTCCCACGAGCAGTACTTC. Encoded protein: CASSSLAGWSHEQYF.

This clonotype has a handful of counts. The CDR3 sequence is CASSSIGTGLNIQYF. CDR3 in DNA: TGTGCCAGCAGTTCCATCGGGACAGGGCTAAACATTCAGTACTTC. V usage is TRBV28 and J usage is TRBJ2-4; 9 positions agree with TRBD1. Germline V gives CDR1 MDHEN, CDR2 SYDVKM. V was pared by 4 bases and J by 6 bases, with 7 bases of the junction left unmatched. The CDR3 is made up of 15 amino acids.

The table lists this clonotype with many counts. The chain employs TRBV6-1 and TRBJ1-1; D might be TRBD1 (6 bases). The ends were cut back, 6 bases at V and 5 bases at J, with 13 bases in the middle. Looked up from germline, CDR1 is MNHNS and CDR2 is SASEGT. This CDR3 has 13 residues. For the CDR3, the DNA is TGTGCCAGCAGGGTCCCGGGGGCTACTGAAGCTTTCTTT. Translated, it gives CASRVPGATEAFF.

The genes are TRBV6-1 and TRBJ2-5, with D tentatively TRBD2 (5 bases). V was clipped by 3 bases and J by 6 bases, with 14 bases between them. The CDR3 runs to 14 residues. Germline CDR1 reads MNHNS; CDR2 reads SASEGT. The CDR3 protein is CASSEDWRRKTQYF. The DNA for the CDR3 is TGTGCCAGCAGTGAGGACTGGAGGAGGAAGACCCAGTACTTC.